The rows below give T cell receptor beta chains drawn from one sample of a study of blood T cell repertoires in COVID-19. Produced via immunoSEQ multiplex PCR; TCRdb's table is partial and in-frame only. The sample has about 170,000 clones; around nine tenths are singletons. The sequencing input was peripheral blood. These receptor sequences come from a young man with active or convalescent COVID-19. CDR3s include the opening cysteine and the closing phenylalanine or tryptophan.

>TRBV7-2
CASSPGTANMNTEAFF
>TRBV5-1
CASSLAGTSAYEQYF
>TRBV11-2
CASGVRGEAFF
>TRBV11-2
CASSSHPGEGAGYTF
>TRBV7-2
CASSLATGKELGYF
>TRBV19
CASREDPGGLGGYTF
>TRBV9
CASSNPSYSTDTQYF
>TRBV29-1
CSVTRGYGYTF
>TRBV5-1
CASSVEGGGPEQFF
>TRBV6-5
CASRRQVNEKLFF
>TRBV18
CASSPQDSDTQYF
>TRBV5-1
CASSLVGQLPQPQHF
>TRBV19
CASGNRDRGNYGYTF
>TRBV5-4
CASSLIFGGNGYTF
>TRBV6-2/TRBV6-3
CASSYGIMRGYNEQFF
>TRBV3-1/TRBV3-2
CASSLSTNQPQHF
>TRBV10-3
CAISDPRQLVGSETQYF
>TRBV7-2
CASSLALRGYLKLFF
>TRBV19
CASSFRGGSAYNEQFF
>TRBV6-5
CASKGTGGLNEQFF
>TRBV28
CASSFYDWDTGSNQPQHF
>TRBV9
CASSFSGEIYNEQFF
>TRBV5-6
CASSGPGLGRPETQYF
>TRBV7-9
CASSLDLDSNNEQFF
>TRBV2
CASRVLAGYSGELFF
>TRBV2
CASSGSGQETQYF
>TRBV3-1/TRBV3-2
CASSQGLRNTEAFF
>TRBV9
CASSGPGGVNEQYF